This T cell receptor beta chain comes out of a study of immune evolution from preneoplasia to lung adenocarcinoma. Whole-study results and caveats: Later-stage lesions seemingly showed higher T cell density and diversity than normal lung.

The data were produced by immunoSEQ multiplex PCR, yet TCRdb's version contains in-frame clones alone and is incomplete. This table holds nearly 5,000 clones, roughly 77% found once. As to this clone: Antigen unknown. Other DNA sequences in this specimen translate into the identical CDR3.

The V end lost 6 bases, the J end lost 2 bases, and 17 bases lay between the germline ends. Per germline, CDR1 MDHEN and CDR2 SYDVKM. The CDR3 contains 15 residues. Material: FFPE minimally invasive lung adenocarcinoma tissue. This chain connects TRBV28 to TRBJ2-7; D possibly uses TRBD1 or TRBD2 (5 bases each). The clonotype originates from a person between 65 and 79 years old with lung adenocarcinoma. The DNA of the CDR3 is TGTGCCAGCAGACCCCTCGGGACCGTCACCTACGAGCAGTACTTC. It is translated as CASRPLGTVTYEQYF.